This entry lists 5 T cell receptor beta chains sequenced from one sample in a study of shared T cell receptors in the human thymus. The method was immunoSEQ multiplex PCR; TCRdb's version includes in-frame clones alone and lacks a portion of them. The sample has hundreds of thousands of clones; about 95% are singletons. Sequenced: thymocytes. These receptors were taken from a human donor.

V usage is TRBV6-1 and J usage is TRBJ2-3, with 7 positions matching TRBD2. From germline, CDR1 is MNHNS and CDR2 SASEGT. This CDR3 is built from 14 residues. J gave up 1 base and V 10 bases, and 8 bases lay outside the gene matches. This chain's CDR3 is CATRLAERTDTQYF. The CDR3, as DNA: TGTGCCACCCGCCTAGCGGAACGCACAGATACGCAGTATTTT.

This chain joins TRBV7-4 and TRBJ2-1; possibly TRBD2 for D (5 bases). V lost 5 bases to trimming and J lost 0 bases, with 23 bases between them. In germline, CDR1 is SGHVT, CDR2 SQSDAQ. CDR3 length equals 19 residues. The CDR3 DNA sequence: TGTGCCAGCAGCGTGCAGCGGAAAGAAAACCTAAGCTCCTACAATGAGCAGTTCTTC. It specifies CASSVQRKENLSSYNEQFF.

This chain uses TRBV15 with TRBJ2-1; D gene uncertain. The CDR3 is 17 amino acids. Deletions cut 1 base from V and 6 bases from J, with 19 bases between. The germline CDR1 and CDR2 sequences are LNHNV and YYDKDF (reference sequence). The DNA of the CDR3 is TGTGCCACCAGCAGAGCCCCTAGACCCGCCGAAGGCAATGAGCAGTTCTTC. Translated, it gives CATSRAPRPAEGNEQFF.

V and J are TRBV5-1 and TRBJ2-7; a weak D match, TRBD1 (5 bases). Germline V gene sequence: CDR1 SGHRS, CDR2 YFSETQ. The length of the CDR3 is 14 residues. Trimming took 0 bases from V and 2 from J, leaving 9 bases between them. CDR3: CASSLEAGPYEQYF. CDR3 sequence (DNA): TGCGCCAGCAGCTTGGAGGCAGGGCCCTACGAGCAGTACTTC.

This CDR3 reads CASSELMRAGYTF. The CDR3 DNA reads as TGCGCCAGCAGTGAGCTAATGCGGGCTGGCTACACCTTC. The chain combines TRBV10-2 with TRBJ1-2; no firm D call. Germline lookup yields CDR1 WSHSY and CDR2 SAAADI. Deletions cut 2 bases from V and 7 bases from J, with 11 bases between. This CDR3 has 13 amino acids.